This T cell receptor (beta chain) was observed in a study of CD8 T cells in Susac syndrome. An input of 0.5 to 1 ug of RNA was subjected to reverse transcription using random hexamers. TCRdb re-derived calls from the immunoSEQ multiplex PCR reads in MiXCR, one entry per CDR3 protein. The sample has under 200,000 distinct CDR3 sequences, 85% to 95% seen once; the top ten hold about 0.095%. There are 16 residues in the CDR3. Germline assignment: CDR1 ENHRY and CDR2 SYGVKD. V was trimmed by 2 bases and J by 0 bases, leaving 8 bases between them. The receptor's source is a human donor in good health. Sequencing was done on a sample of CD4+ T cells from PBMCs. The rearrangement uses TRBV10-3 and TRBJ2-6, with D uncertain. The CDR3 here is CAISEAGRSGANVLTF. The CDR3 region has the DNA TGTGCCATCAGTGAGGCAGGCCGCTCTGGGGCCAACGTCCTGACTTTC.